This T cell receptor beta chain was captured in a study of T cells after yellow fever vaccination (dated by TCRdb to the late 2010s). Regarding the study in general: The SMART-Seq v4 Ultra Low Input RNA kit was used to prepare libraries from fractions with low cell numbers. To follow T-cell clones before and after primary and booster YFV17D yellow fever vaccination, bulk TCR alpha and beta repertoires were sequenced over time. Two healthy male donors, one aged 18 to 30 and one aged 30 to 40 years, made up the cohort. Blood was collected at multiple timepoints before and after primary and secondary immunization, and bulk PBMC replicates and cell subsets were isolated. General study outcomes and caveats: After the booster, most of the clones that had expanded following primary vaccination were detected again (roughly 97% of CD4 and more than 85% of CD8), which suggests that memory was broadly maintained. Because only a couple of donors were included in the study, the extent to which the findings can be generalized is limited. Compared with the primary T-cell response, the secondary T-cell response was faster but weaker, reaching its peak on day 5 rather than on day 15. Computational filtering was required because FACS-sorted repertoires could contain abundant contaminating clonotypes from the bulk population. A small fraction of clonotypes appeared in both the CD4 and CD8 compartments, likely as a result of convergent recombination.

This clonotype was seen only a few times. Its target antigen remains unknown. Within one base of it there is no much larger clone, and no base qualities were kept. V was cut back by 5 bases and J by 7 bases, leaving a gap of 9 bases between them. Its CDR3 holds 12 amino acids, cysteine through phenylalanine. Only the CDR3 DNA is retained, 36 bases long and in frame from the first base. As encoded in the germline V gene, CDR1 is SGHAT while CDR2 is FQNNGV. In the paper's terms, the treatment or condition label means: live attenuated yellow fever vaccine strain. At every blood-draw timepoint, two biological replicates of bulk PBMCs were collected. PBMCs were isolated from peripheral blood using a standard Ficoll-Paque protocol. TriZol was used to extract RNA from bulk PBMCs, from CD4 and CD8 fractions, and from dextramer-positive and dextramer-negative fractions. This sample was sequenced with an Illumina NovaSeq 6000. TCR cDNA was synthesized by 5'RACE template switching, through which a universal primer site and unique molecular identifiers were introduced. Priming for cDNA synthesis came from both the TCR alpha and TCR beta constant segments. Libraries were amplified in two PCR steps, with sample barcodes and sequencing adapters added in the second step. Libraries were sequenced on Illumina HiSeq 2500 (2x100 bp) or NovaSeq (2x150 bp). Per the source publication's procedure: Demultiplexing of reads and collapsing into UMI consensus sequences were performed with MIGEC, and V(D)J alignment was carried out with MiXCR. Clonotypes responding to the vaccine were identified with edgeR on replicate PBMC samples, with the criteria of FDR below 0.01 and a log2 fold change above 5 up to day 15. Each bulk clonotype was labeled CD4 or CD8 based on which sequenced repertoire, CD4 or CD8, contained the clonotype at higher abundance. Using fastp at Q25 and MiXCR, TCRdb reprocessed the public reads and kept productive beta chains. Rows merge per CDR3 protein into single entries with the most common DNA and genes. None of the V and J calls come from the authors' own analysis; TCRdb made them. For this sample the table gives some 320,000 distinct CDR3 sequences, of which roughly 4.3% were detected only once. The ten largest clones add up to about 22% of the sample.

The clonotype comes from a man aged 18 to 35 who received the YFV17D yellow fever vaccine. The material sequenced was PBMCs, taken 5 days after the yellow fever booster vaccination. This chain is built from TRBV11-2 and TRBJ2-1, and perhaps TRBD2 as D gene, on 6 matching bases. The CDR3 in this case is CASSREANEQFF. The DNA sequence follows: TGTGCCAGCAGCAGGGAGGCTAATGAGCAGTTCTTC.